Here is one TCR beta chain with its context. This clone has only one observation. Its antigen is unknown. Qualities for individual bases were not recorded, and no much larger clone is one base off. TCRbeta CDR3 regions were amplified from genomic DNA using the immunoSEQ Assay, a bias-controlled multiplex PCR. The original methods were these. The number of nucleated cells in each sample was estimated by amplification of reference gene primers within the assay. To quantify the absolute abundance of each unique TCRbeta CDR3 rearrangement, sequence reads were collapsed and filtered. For each sample, productive Simpson clonality was calculated by taking the square root of Simpson's diversity index across productive rearrangements. In TCRdb, the immuneACCESS table is reduced to in-frame sequences with V and J assigned. These tables do not hold every clone; where another copy was compared, an unresolved V gene accounts for under half, and the others remain unexplained. V, J and clone size are taken as reported in that table, and D and trimming were inferred from the DNA itself. In all, the sample holds approximately 110,000 clones, and about three quarters of those were seen once. The ten top clones hold under 0.95% of the sample.

The CDR3 holds 11 amino acids from the cysteine to the phenylalanine. Here the CDR3 DNA is all that survives: 33 bases in frame from base 1. The germline V gene sets CDR1 to SQVTM and CDR2 to ANQGSEA. For this chain, trimming is 6 bases at the V end and 12 bases at the J end, and the number of junction bases without a gene match is 5. The data were obtained in a study of blood T cell repertoires in COVID-19 (TCRdb year 2020). Describing the broader study: Samples covering the acute and convalescent phases of COVID-19 were provided by collaborators in the United States, Italy and Spain. The samples were drawn from the first 160 participants of the ongoing ImmuneRACE study and from roughly 1,300 subjects provided by 6 global collaborators. Subjects who had been exposed to COVID-19, were actively infected with it, or had recovered from it provided the deeply sampled blood TCRbeta repertoires that made up the dataset. Where available, HLA class I and class II types were taken from metadata supplied by the sample provider and were not determined by assay-based typing. The sample metadata nearly always contained a de-identified subject ID, COVID-19 status, age in years and sex. The prospective study material was composed of cDNA or gDNA derived from T cells, B-cell-depleted T cells, or PBMCs. A freely available public database, intended as a resource for researchers studying the immune response to SARS-CoV-2, is where the repertoires were released.

Whole blood was collected in K2EDTA tubes by collaborating institutions according to the institutions' own protocols. For TCRbeta analysis, collaborators shipped samples as frozen whole blood, isolated PBMCs, or DNA extracted from either of those sample types. The investigation overall reported the following: The amount of clinical and demographic metadata varied by source and participant and was provided uncurated.

This receptor was obtained from a human donor with acute or convalescent COVID-19. The donor label of this sample is uncertain. The rearranged chain carries TRBV29-1 and TRBJ2-1, and 10 junction bases match TRBD2. The sequencing input was peripheral blood. The DNA sequence is given as TGCAGCGTCGCAGGACTAGCGGTGCAGTTCTTC. Its product reads: CSVAGLAVQFF.